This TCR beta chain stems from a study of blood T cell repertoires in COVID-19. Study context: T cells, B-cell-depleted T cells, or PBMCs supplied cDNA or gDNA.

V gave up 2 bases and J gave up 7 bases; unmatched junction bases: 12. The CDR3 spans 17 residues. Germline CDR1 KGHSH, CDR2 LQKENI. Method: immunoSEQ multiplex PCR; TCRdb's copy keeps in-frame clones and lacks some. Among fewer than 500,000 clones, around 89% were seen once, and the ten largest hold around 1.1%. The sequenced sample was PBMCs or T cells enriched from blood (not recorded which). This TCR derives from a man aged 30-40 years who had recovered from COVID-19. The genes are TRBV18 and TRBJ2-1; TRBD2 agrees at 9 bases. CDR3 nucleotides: TGTGCCAGCTCACCAAGGGGTAGTAGCGGGAGTCGGAATGAGCAGTTCTTC. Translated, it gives CASSPRGSSGSRNEQFF.